Following are 6 T cell receptor beta chains from one sample sequenced in a study of T cells in tuberculosis. Cells were sorted from thawed PBMC rested overnight and stained with GMM-loaded CD1B tetramer, viability dye and anti-CD3. The lipid loaded on the CD1B tetramers was C32 glucose monomycolate from Rhodococcus equi. Here immunoSEQ multiplex PCR was the method, and the copy in TCRdb shows in-frame clones only, minus some. The sample shows approximately 100,000 clones, approximately 91% of them seen only once. The source material was CD1b-GMM tetramer-negative cells sorted from PBMCs. Receptors were obtained from an adult woman with latent tuberculosis.

The J gene is TRBJ1-3, the V gene TRBV14; the D gene is possibly TRBD1 (5 bases). V shed 5 bases and J shed 4 bases, with 15 bases lying between them. The CDR3 sequence is 15 residues long. CDR1 and CDR2 (germline): SGHDN, FVKESK. This CDR3 reads CASSLTATLGNTIYF. In DNA form, the CDR3 reads TGTGCCAGCAGCTTGACAGCAACCCTCGGAAACACCATATATTTT.

The rearrangement links TRBV19 to TRBJ2-3, with a possible D match to TRBD1 (5 bases). Between the trimmed V and J ends, which lost 3 bases and 2 bases, there was a span of 6 bases. CDR1 and CDR2 from the germline V gene are LNHDA and SQIVND (reference sequence). CDR3 length: 13 amino acids. The CDR3, as DNA: TGTGCCAGTAGTATGACAGCCACAGATACGCAGTATTTT. Amino acids: CASSMTATDTQYF.

The V call is TRBV4-1, the J call TRBJ1-2; no firm D call. Germline V gene sequence: CDR1 MGHRA, CDR2 YSYEKL. The length of the CDR3 is 15 residues. V was trimmed by 0 bases and J by 0 bases, leaving 8 bases between them. The CDR3 DNA reads TGCGCCAGCAGCCAAGATCGGGTCACTAACTATGGCTACACCTTC. Translating gives CASSQDRVTNYGYTF.

The chain uses TRBV16 and TRBJ2-6, with TRBD1 as a possible D gene (6 bases). Germline V gives CDR1 KGHSY, CDR2 FQNENV. Trimming cost V 2 bases and J 1 base, with 12 bases left between them. The CDR3 loop spans 17 amino acids. The CDR3 loop reads CASSQGWTASGANVLTF. For the CDR3, the DNA is TGTGCCAGCAGCCAAGGTTGGACAGCTTCTGGGGCCAACGTCCTGACTTTC. Full variable domain (rest looked up from reference TRBV16 and TRBJ2-6): GEEVAQTPKHLVRGEGQKAKLYCAPIKGHSYVFWYQQVLKNEFKFLISFQNENVFDETGMPKERFSAKCLPNSPCSLEIQATKLEDSAVYFCASSQGWTASGANVLTFGAGSRLTVL.

The chain combines TRBV7-2 with TRBJ1-1, with 8 bases fitting TRBD1. CDR3 length: 14 residues. Germline lookup yields CDR1 SGHTA and CDR2 FQGNSA. V was pared by 0 bases and J by 10 bases, with 7 bases of the junction left unmatched. The CDR3 DNA follows: TGTGCCAGCAGCTTAGCAGGGACAGGAAGTAGAGCTTTCTTT. This sequence encodes CASSLAGTGSRAFF.

The chain links TRBV15 to TRBJ1-4; the D is unclear. Germline V lookup: CDR1 LNHNV, CDR2 YYDKDF (reference sequence). The CDR3 loop spans 17 amino acids. The V end lost 0 bases, the J end lost 5 bases, and 16 bases lay between the germline ends. The CDR3 coding sequence is TGTGCCACCAGCAGAGATAGTATAACGTTGAACAATGAAAAACTGTTTTTT. The encoded protein is CATSRDSITLNNEKLFF. Full variable domain (missing parts from reference TRBV15 and TRBJ1-4): DAMVIQNPRYQVTQFGKPVTLSCSQTLNHNVMYWYQQKSSQAPKLLFHYYDKDFNNEADTPDNFQSRRPNTSFCFLDIRSPGLGDTAMYLCATSRDSITLNNEKLFFGSGTQLSVL.